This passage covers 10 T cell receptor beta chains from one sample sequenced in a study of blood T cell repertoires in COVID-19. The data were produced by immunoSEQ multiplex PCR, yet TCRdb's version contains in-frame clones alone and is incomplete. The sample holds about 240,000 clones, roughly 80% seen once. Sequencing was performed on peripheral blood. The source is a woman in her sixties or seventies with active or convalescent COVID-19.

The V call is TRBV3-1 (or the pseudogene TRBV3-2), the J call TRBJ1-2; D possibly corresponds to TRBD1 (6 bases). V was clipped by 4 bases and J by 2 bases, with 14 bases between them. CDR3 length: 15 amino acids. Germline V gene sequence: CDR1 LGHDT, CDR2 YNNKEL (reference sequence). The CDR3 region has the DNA TGTGCCAGCAGCCCAACAGGGCAAGGAAACTATGGCTACACCTTC. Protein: CASSPTGQGNYGYTF.

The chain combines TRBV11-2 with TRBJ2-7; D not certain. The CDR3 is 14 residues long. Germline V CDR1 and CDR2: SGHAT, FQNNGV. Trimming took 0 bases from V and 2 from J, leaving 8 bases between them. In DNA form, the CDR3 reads TGTGCCAGCAGCTTAGATCCAGAAACCTACGAGCAGTACTTC. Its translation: CASSLDPETYEQYF.

The CDR3 coding sequence is TGTGCCAGCAGCTTAGGACATAGAGACACCGGGGAGCTGTTTTTT. Translation gives CASSLGHRDTGELFF. The chain combines TRBV11-3 with TRBJ2-2; D gene ambiguous. With 1 base removed from V and 3 bases from J, the gap between germline ends came to 9 bases. Germline V gives CDR1 SGHNT, CDR2 YENEEA. CDR3 size: 15 residues.

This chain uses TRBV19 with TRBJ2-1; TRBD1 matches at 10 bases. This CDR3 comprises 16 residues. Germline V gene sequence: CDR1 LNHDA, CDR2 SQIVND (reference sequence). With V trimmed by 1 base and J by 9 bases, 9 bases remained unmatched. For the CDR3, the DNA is TGTGCCAGTAGTATAGGCGGAGGGACAGGGGTGAGTGAGCAGTTCTTC. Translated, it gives CASSIGGGTGVSEQFF.

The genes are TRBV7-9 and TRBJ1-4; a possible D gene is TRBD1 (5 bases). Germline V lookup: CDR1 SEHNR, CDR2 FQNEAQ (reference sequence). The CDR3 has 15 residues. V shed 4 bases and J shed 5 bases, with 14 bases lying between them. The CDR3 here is CASSSAGLGNEKLFF. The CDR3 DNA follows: TGTGCCAGCAGCTCCGCGGGACTCGGGAATGAAAAACTGTTTTTT.

Here the CDR3 reads CASSPPAGSSTGYTF. CDR3 sequence (DNA): TGTGCCAGCTCCCCCCCAGCAGGCTCCTCGACAGGCTACACCTTC. The J gene is TRBJ1-2, the V gene TRBV18, with D uncertain. The CDR3 length is 15 residues. Between the trimmed V and J ends, which lost 6 bases and 8 bases, there was a span of 22 bases. Germline V gene lookup returns CDR1 KGHSH and CDR2 LQKENI.

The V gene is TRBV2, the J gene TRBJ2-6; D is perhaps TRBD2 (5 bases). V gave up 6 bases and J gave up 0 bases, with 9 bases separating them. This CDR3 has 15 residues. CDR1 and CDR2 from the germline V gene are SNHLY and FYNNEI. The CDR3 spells CASSGVNSGANVLTF. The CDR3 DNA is TGTGCCAGCAGCGGGGTTAACTCTGGGGCCAACGTCCTGACTTTC.

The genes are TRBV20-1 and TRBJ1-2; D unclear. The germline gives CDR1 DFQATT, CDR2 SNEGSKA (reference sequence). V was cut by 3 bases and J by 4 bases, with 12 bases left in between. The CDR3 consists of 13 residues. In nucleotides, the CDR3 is TGCAGTGCTAGTTCTCAGGTCGCCTATGGCTACACCTTC. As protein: CSASSQVAYGYTF.

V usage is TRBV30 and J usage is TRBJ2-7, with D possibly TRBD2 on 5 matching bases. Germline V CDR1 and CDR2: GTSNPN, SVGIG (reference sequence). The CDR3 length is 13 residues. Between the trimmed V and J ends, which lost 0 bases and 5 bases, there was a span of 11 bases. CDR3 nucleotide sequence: TGTGCCTGGAGTGTATCGGGGTATAACGAGCAGTACTTC. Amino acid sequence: CAWSVSGYNEQYF.

CDR3: CASTLGLSSQYF. The CDR3 DNA is TGTGCCAGCACCCTAGGTCTCTCGTCCCAGTACTTC. The chain couples TRBV12-3 or TRBV12-4 to TRBJ2-5; D gene uncertain. This CDR3 contains 12 residues. The V end lost 7 bases, the J end lost 9 bases, and 15 bases lay between the germline ends.